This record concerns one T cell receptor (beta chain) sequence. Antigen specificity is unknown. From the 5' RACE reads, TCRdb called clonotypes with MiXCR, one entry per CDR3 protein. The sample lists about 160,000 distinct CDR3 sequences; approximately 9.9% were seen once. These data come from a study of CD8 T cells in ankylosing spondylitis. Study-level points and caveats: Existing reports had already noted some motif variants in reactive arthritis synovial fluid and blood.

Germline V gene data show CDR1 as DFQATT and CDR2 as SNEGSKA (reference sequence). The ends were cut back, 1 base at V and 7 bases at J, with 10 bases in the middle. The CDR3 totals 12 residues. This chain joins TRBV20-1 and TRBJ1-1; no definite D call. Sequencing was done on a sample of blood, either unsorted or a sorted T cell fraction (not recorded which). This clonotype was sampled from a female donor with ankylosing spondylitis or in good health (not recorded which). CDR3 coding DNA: TGCAGTGCTAGAGCCCGGAGAGGTGAAGCTTTCTTT. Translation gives CSARARRGEAFF.